Below are 14 T cell receptor beta chains sequenced from a single sample in a study of identifying expanded T cells in peripheral blood. Data came from immunoSEQ multiplex PCR; TCRdb stores just in-frame clones and leaves some out. The sample has about 110,000 clones, 88% seen once. The sequenced sample was blood. Receptors were obtained from a person aged 18 to 69 in good health.

This clone occurred a few times. The chain joins TRBV5-5 to TRBJ2-7; 14 nucleotides match TRBD2. V trimming: 4 bases; J trimming: 3 bases; junction bases outside the gene matches: 6. The CDR3 runs to 16 residues. Germline V gives CDR1 SGHKS, CDR2 YYEKEE (reference sequence). CDR3 in amino acids: CASSQGGTSGGYEQYF. Written as DNA, the CDR3 is TGTGCCAGCAGCCAAGGAGGGACTAGCGGGGGCTACGAGCAGTACTTC.

V usage is TRBV5-6 and J usage is TRBJ1-2; D is unclear. This CDR3 is built from 12 residues. In germline, CDR1 is SGHDT, CDR2 YYEEEE. Trimming took 1 base from V and 14 from J, leaving 15 bases between them. CDR3 coding DNA: TGTGCCAGCAGCTTGAAGTTTACACTCCTTACCTTC. Encoded protein: CASSLKFTLLTF.

The chain couples TRBV19 to TRBJ2-1; D uncertain. V was clipped by 9 bases and J by 2 bases, with 11 bases between them. Germline V gene data show CDR1 as LNHDA and CDR2 as SQIVND (reference sequence). This CDR3 contains 13 residues. CDR3 in amino acids: CARGSSPYNEQFF. The CDR3, as DNA: TGTGCCAGGGGCTCCAGCCCCTACAATGAGCAGTTCTTC. The whole variable domain, remainder taken from reference TRBV19 and TRBJ2-1, is DGGITQSPKYLFRKEGQNVTLSCEQNLNHDAMYWYRQDPGQGLRLIYYSQIVNDFQKGDIAEGYSVSREKKESFPLTVTSAQKNPTAFYLCARGSSPYNEQFFGPGTRLTVL.

The chain links TRBV4-1 to TRBJ1-2; TRBD1 agrees at 10 bases. The CDR3 sequence is 14 residues long. The V and J ends lost 4 bases and 3 bases, in that order; junction bases with no gene match: 2. The germline V gene has CDR1 MGHRA and CDR2 YSYEKL. In DNA, the CDR3 is TGCGCCAGCAGCCCTGGACAGGGGGACTATGGCTACACCTTC. Encoded protein: CASSPGQGDYGYTF.

This chain connects TRBV10-3 to TRBJ2-7; TRBD1 aligns across 10 bases. Germline V gene data show CDR1 as ENHRY and CDR2 as SYGVKD. The CDR3 runs to 14 residues. The V segment lost 6 bases and the J segment 5 bases; nucleotides outside the gene matches: 7. The CDR3 reads CAISRGTGVHEQYF. CDR3 sequence (DNA): TGTGCCATCAGCCGAGGGACAGGGGTCCACGAGCAGTACTTC.

This chain connects TRBV7-9 to TRBJ1-1; D might be TRBD1 (5 bases). Germline CDR1 reads SEHNR; CDR2 reads FQNEAQ (reference sequence). Trimming took off 4 bases at V and 8 bases at J, with 8 bases between the two ends. This CDR3 has 11 residues. CDR3 in amino acids: CASSSWGEAFF. DNA of the CDR3: TGTGCCAGCAGCTCGTGGGGCGAAGCTTTCTTT. Full variable domain (missing parts from reference TRBV7-9 and TRBJ1-1): DTGVSQNPRHKITKRGQNVTFRCDPISEHNRLYWYRQTLGQGPEFLTYFQNEAQLEKSRLLSDRFSAERPKGSFSTLEIQRTEQGDSAMYLCASSSWGEAFFGQGTRLTVV.

CDR3 protein: CASSPRQLNTEAFF. The DNA for the CDR3 is TGTGCCAGTAGTCCCAGACAGTTGAACACTGAAGCTTTCTTT. V gene TRBV19 combines with J gene TRBJ1-1; TRBD1 is a possible D gene (5 bases). The germline V and J ends were trimmed by 5 bases and 0 bases, with 10 bases remaining between them. The CDR3 has 14 amino acids. Germline CDR1 reads LNHDA; CDR2 reads SQIVND (reference sequence).

The rearrangement links TRBV4-1 to TRBJ1-4, with TRBD1 matching 7 bases. The CDR3 spans 19 residues. CDR1 is MGHRA and CDR2 is YSYEKL in the germline V gene. The J segment lost 0 bases and the V segment lost 1 base, leaving 11 bases of the junction unmatched. The CDR3 coding sequence is TGCGCCAGCAGCCAAGCCTCCCGACAGGGTGGGCCAACTAATGAAAAACTGTTTTTT. Translation: CASSQASRQGGPTNEKLFF.

The V gene is TRBV18, the J gene TRBJ2-7; 7 bases align to TRBD2. From germline, CDR1 is KGHSH and CDR2 LQKENI. The CDR3 loop spans 14 amino acids. J gave up 5 bases and V 3 bases, and 7 bases lay outside the gene matches. As DNA, the CDR3 is TGTGCCAGCTCACCTGGCCGGGGGGTAAACGAGCAGTACTTC. This encodes CASSPGRGVNEQYF. The whole variable domain, remainder taken from reference TRBV18 and TRBJ2-7, is NAGVMQNPRHLVRRRGQEARLRCSPMKGHSHVYWYRQLPEEGLKFMVYLQKENIIDESGMPKERFSAEFPKEGPSILRIQQVVRGDSAAYFCASSPGRGVNEQYFGPGTRLTVT.

This chain's CDR3 is CASSPPPAGAKNIQYF. In DNA form, the CDR3 reads TGTGCCAGCTCACCACCTCCAGCGGGGGCCAAAAACATTCAGTACTTC. The chain employs TRBV18 and TRBJ2-4; TRBD2 aligns across 7 bases. V lost 0 bases, J lost 1 base, and 3 bases stayed unmatched. CDR1 KGHSH and CDR2 LQKENI come from the germline V gene. The length of the CDR3 is 16 residues.

This rearrangement joins TRBV10-3 to TRBJ2-2, with a weak D call TRBD2 (5 bases). Germline V gene data show CDR1 as ENHRY and CDR2 as SYGVKD. V lost 4 bases and J lost 4, with 10 bases in between. The length of the CDR3 is 14 residues. CDR3 DNA sequence: TGTGCCATCAGTGGCCTAGCTGGCACCGGGGAGCTGTTTTTT. This codes for CAISGLAGTGELFF.

The sample holds one count of this clone. The V call is TRBV27, the J call TRBJ1-2, with TRBD1 matching 7 bases. V was pared by 6 bases and J by 2 bases, with 9 bases of the junction left unmatched. CDR1 and CDR2 from the germline V gene are MNHEY and SMNVEV (reference sequence). The CDR3 sequence is 15 residues long. CDR3 DNA sequence: TGTGCCAGCAGGGCCACAGGGGTGGGAAACTATGGCTACACCTTC. This translates into CASRATGVGNYGYTF.

The V and J genes are TRBV10-1 and TRBJ1-4, with a weak D call TRBD1 (5 bases). This CDR3 is built from 16 residues. Germline assignment: CDR1 WNHNN and CDR2 SYGVQD (reference sequence). V was trimmed by 7 bases and J by 4 bases, leaving 19 bases between them. The CDR3 region is CASNPGARDGNEKLFF. In DNA, the CDR3 is TGCGCCAGCAACCCCGGAGCCCGGGACGGTAATGAAAAACTGTTTTTT.

The chain is built from TRBV4-3 and TRBJ2-7, with a possible D match to TRBD1 (5 bases). V lost 3 bases and J lost 0, with 12 bases in between. Germline CDR1 LGHNA, CDR2 YSLEER. The CDR3 sequence is 15 residues long. CDR3 loop: CASSQGRASSYEQYF. The CDR3 nucleotides are TGCGCCAGCAGCCAGGGGCGCGCGAGCTCCTACGAGCAGTACTTC.